This T cell receptor (beta chain) came from a study of response to subunit inactivated influenza vaccine. General study findings and limits: The study's authors posited that every seasonal influenza vaccination enlists few new T cells.

A few counts support this clonotype. Its antigen is unidentified. Germline V gene lookup returns CDR1 MNHNS and CDR2 SASEGT. J lost 5 bases, V lost 6 bases, and 11 bases had no gene match. The CDR3 loop spans 15 amino acids. TCRdb processed the RT-PCR reads anew with MiXCR; each CDR3 protein has one entry. This table has fewer than 750,000 distinct CDR3 sequences, 11% to 15% appearing once. This receptor was taken from a man between 50 and 59 years old who received an inactivated influenza vaccine. This sample comprised PBMCs from blood, obtained roughly 12 days after vaccination. V is TRBV6-1 and J is TRBJ2-5; 8 nucleotides line up with TRBD1. The CDR3 sequence is CASSRQGSAAETQYF. The CDR3 DNA sequence: TGTGCCAGCAGCAGACAGGGGAGCGCTGCGGAGACCCAGTACTTC.